This T cell receptor beta chain derives from a study of lymphopenia after photon versus proton radiotherapy. Study outcomes and limitations: After the lymphocyte nadir, photon-treated repertoires showed oligoclonal expansion, especially of CD8+ Temra cells. Relative stability marked proton patients; photon patients lost diversity and naive cells. Only patients who died were analyzed for survival; proton advantage is unproven.

Only in-frame clones appear in the TCRdb table, and some are missing; sequencing was by immunoSEQ multiplex PCR. The table has about 40,000 clones, about 83% seen once; the top ten hold around 2.9%. To note about this clone: What it recognizes is unknown.

Germline values: CDR1 MNHNS, CDR2 SASEGT. Trimming cost V 6 bases and J 4 bases, with 13 bases left between them. This CDR3 is 13 amino acids long. This TCR derives from a man aged 50 to 59 with gastric cancer. The chain carries TRBV6-1 and TRBJ2-7; D may match TRBD1 or TRBD2 (5 bases each). Sequences were derived from peripheral blood, sampled from a patient treated with photon-based radiotherapy. CDR3 amino acids: CASRTGTGYEQYF. CDR3 nucleotides: TGTGCCAGCAGAACTGGGACGGGATACGAGCAGTACTTC.